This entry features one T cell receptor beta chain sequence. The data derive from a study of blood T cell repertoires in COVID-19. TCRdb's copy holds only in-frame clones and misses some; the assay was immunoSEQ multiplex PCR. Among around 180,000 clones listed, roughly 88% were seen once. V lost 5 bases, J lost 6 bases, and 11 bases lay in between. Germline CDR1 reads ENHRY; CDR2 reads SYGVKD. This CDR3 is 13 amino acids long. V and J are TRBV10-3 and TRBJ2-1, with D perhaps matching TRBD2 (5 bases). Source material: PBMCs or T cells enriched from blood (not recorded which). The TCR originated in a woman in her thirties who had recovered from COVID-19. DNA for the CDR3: TGTGCCATCAGTAGGACTGTCACCAATGAGCAGTTCTTC. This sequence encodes CAISRTVTNEQFF.